The present T cell receptor beta chain was sequenced within a study of blood T cell repertoires in COVID-19. Across the whole study: COVID-19 samples, acute and convalescent, were from the United States, Italy and Spain.

Patients at the Seattle site were enrolled during active infection and followed longitudinally. CDR3 length: 14 residues. The J segment lost 5 bases and the V segment lost 7 bases, leaving 8 bases of the junction unmatched. CDR1 is MNHEY and CDR2 is SVGAGI in the germline V gene. Assay: immunoSEQ multiplex PCR; the TCRdb copy retains only in-frame clones and omits some. Of roughly 200,000 clones in the sample, roughly 77% were seen once. The chain couples TRBV6-5 to TRBJ1-5; 7 nucleotides align to TRBD1. The sample consisted of peripheral blood. This receptor was identified in a woman aged 40 to 55 with COVID-19, enrolled during active disease. CDR3: CASNGDRVDQPQHF. Written as DNA, the CDR3 is TGTGCCAGCAACGGAGACAGGGTAGATCAGCCCCAGCATTTT.